A single sample is the source of the 5 T cell receptor beta chains below, sequenced in a study of stem cell transplantation in POMP-related autoinflammatory disease. Measured with immunoSEQ multiplex PCR; TCRdb has only the in-frame clones, and not every one. The table shows around 26,000 clones, with 82% occurring only once. The sample was CD4+ T cells from PBMCs, taken before stem cell transplantation. Every receptor here comes from a human donor with POMP-related autoinflammation and immune dysregulation (PRAID).

The chain has TRBV19 and TRBJ1-1, with 8 positions matching TRBD1. V dropped 3 bases and J dropped 10; count of bases not matched to a gene: 7. CDR3 length: 13 amino acids. Germline CDR1 and CDR2: LNHDA and SQIVND (reference sequence). CDR3 sequence reads: CASSIARGTGAFF. The CDR3 DNA follows: TGTGCCAGTAGTATCGCCCGCGGGACAGGAGCTTTCTTT.

This chain connects TRBV19 to TRBJ1-5; 7 bases agree with TRBD1. The junction had 9 bases not matched to a gene; V was cut back by 7 bases and J by 6 bases. Looked up from germline, CDR1 is LNHDA and CDR2 is SQIVND (reference sequence). The CDR3 extends over 14 amino acids. CDR3 in DNA: TGTGCCAGTACCCGGGGAGGGGGCGGTCAGCCCCAGCATTTT. Its translation: CASTRGGGGQPQHF.

The genes are TRBV7-9 and TRBJ1-5; D is possibly TRBD1 (6 bases). Looked up from germline, CDR1 is SEHNR and CDR2 is FQNEAQ (reference sequence). The CDR3 length is 15 residues. The V gene lost 4 bases and the J gene lost 4 bases, with 14 bases spanning the gap. The CDR3 loop is CASSSGQMGNQPQHF. CDR3 nucleotides: TGTGCCAGCAGCTCAGGACAGATGGGAAATCAGCCCCAGCATTTT. The whole variable domain, remainder taken from reference TRBV7-9 and TRBJ1-5, is DTGVSQNPRHKITKRGQNVTFRCDPISEHNRLYWYRQTLGQGPEFLTYFQNEAQLEKSRLLSDRFSAERPKGSFSTLEIQRTEQGDSAMYLCASSSGQMGNQPQHFGDGTRLSIL.

The chain carries TRBV10-3 and TRBJ1-4; no clear D. The CDR3 contains 14 residues. Germline values: CDR1 ENHRY, CDR2 SYGVKD. The germline V and J ends were trimmed by 5 bases and 0 bases, with 7 bases remaining between them. The CDR3 coding sequence is TGTGCCATCAGTCACAGCTCAACTAATGAAAAACTGTTTTTT. Its translation: CAISHSSTNEKLFF.

The chain uses TRBV9 and TRBJ2-7, with unresolved D. The CDR3 extends over 14 amino acids. Germline CDR1 and CDR2: SGDLS and YYNGEE. V gave up 0 bases and J gave up 0 bases, with 7 bases separating them. The CDR3 sequence: CASSVGPSSYEQYF. In nucleotides, the CDR3 is TGTGCCAGCAGCGTAGGGCCGAGCTCCTACGAGCAGTACTTC.